The clone carrying this T cell receptor (beta chain) occurred a few times. The record originates from a study of blood T cells in healthy people across ages. CDR1 and CDR2 (germline): SEHNR, FQNEAQ (reference sequence). Trimming left V 2 bases short and J 5 bases short, with 6 bases between. The CDR3 is 12 amino acids. PCR was performed a second time for about 7 to 11 cycles using a sample-barcoded 5' primer and a J-beta primer mix. TCRdb reprocessed the 5' RACE reads with MiXCR, giving one entry per CDR3 protein. The repertoire includes approximately 850,000 distinct CDR3 sequences, 44% of them detected once, and approximately 20% sits in the top ten. Each donor gave ten milliliters of peripheral blood. Each sample gave at least 6.5 million isolated PBMCs.

The J gene is TRBJ2-5, the V gene TRBV7-9, with D unresolved. The TCR comes from a man in his 60s in good health. Sequenced: blood. CDR3 residues: CASSLKMETQYF. DNA for the CDR3: TGTGCCAGCAGCTTAAAGATGGAGACCCAGTACTTC.